A selection of T cell receptor beta chains follows, all from one sample in a study of blood T cells in healthy people across ages. TCRdb reprocessed the 5' RACE reads with MiXCR, giving one entry per CDR3 protein. The sample includes some 930,000 distinct CDR3 sequences, almost 30% of them seen just once. These same data were also listed under a study on T cells of mothers and their children.

Material for sequencing was blood. The receptors stem from a woman aged 40 to 50 in good health. Each CDR3 is given with its conserved first and last residue. The D gene is left open where the match is weak. A clone size is listed for some rows: how often the clone was seen (once, few, many), or a class if it is expanded.

TRBV3-1	NA	NA	TRBJ1-6	TGTGCCAGCAGCCAAGATCTCCTTGGGTTTCGAGCCCTCCACTTT	CASSQDLLGFRALHF
TRBV29-1	TRBD2	NA	TRBJ2-1	TGCAGCTCATCGAGAGCTAGCGGGGGGTTGGGTGAGCAGTTCTTC	CSSSRASGGLGEQFF
TRBV10-3	NA	few	TRBJ1-1	TGTGCCATCGGAGGACAGCAGCTGAACACTGAAGCTTTCTTT	CAIGGQQLNTEAFF
TRBV25-1	NA	NA	TRBJ2-3	TGTGCCAGCAGTGACCAGACCAGCACAGATACGCAGTATTTT	CASSDQTSTDTQYF
TRBV7-7	TRBD2	few	TRBJ2-7	TGTGCTAGCAGCTTAGCCGCGGGGGACTCCTACGAGCAGTACTTC	CASSLAAGDSYEQYF
TRBV7-8	TRBD2	few	TRBJ2-1	TGTGCCGGCAGCTCGGGACTAGCGGGGGCCCGCAATGAGCAGTTCTTC	CAGSSGLAGARNEQFF
TRBV2	NA	NA	TRBJ1-1	TGTGCCAGCAGGGAGGACCGCAGAGGCACTGAAGCTTTCTTT	CASREDRRGTEAFF
TRBV6-6	NA	NA	TRBJ2-6	TGTGCCGGCACAGGGACCTCCCTCAACTCTGGGACCAACGTCCTGACTTTC	CAGTGTSLNSGTNVLTF
TRBV6-6	NA	many	TRBJ2-3	TGTGCCAGCAGCTCAGATCAGGAACTCTACACAGATACGCAGTATTTT	CASSSDQELYTDTQYF
TRBV9	NA	few	TRBJ2-1	TGTGCCAGCAGCGTAGTGGGGGGCCCGTACAATGAGCAGTTCTTC	CASSVVGGPYNEQFF
TRBV28	TRBD1	NA	TRBJ1-1	TGTGCCAGCAGTCCTACAGGGGCCCAGAACACTGAAGCTTTCTTT	CASSPTGAQNTEAFF
TRBV29-1	NA	many	TRBJ1-5	TGCAGCGTTGAAACGGGCAATCAGCCCCAGCATTTT	CSVETGNQPQHF
TRBV29-1	NA	many	TRBJ2-1	TGCAGCGTTGGCTTCGGAGGGCCCTACAATGAGCAGTTCTTC	CSVGFGGPYNEQFF
TRBV12-3/TRBV12-4	NA	NA	TRBJ2-5	TGTGCCAGCAGTTTTGACAGGATTGGGGGGGCCGAGACCCAGTACTTC	CASSFDRIGGAETQYF
TRBV9	NA	few	TRBJ2-7	TGTGCCAGCAGCACGTCCGGGAGCTCCTACGAGCAGTACTTC	CASSTSGSSYEQYF
TRBV29-1	TRBD1	many	TRBJ2-5	TGCAGCGGGGGGACAGTTGGAGAGACCCAGTACTTC	CSGGTVGETQYF
TRBV12-3/TRBV12-4	TRBD1	NA	TRBJ2-4	TGTGCCAGCAGCCATTCCGGGGACAGTCCGACCTACAATGAGCAGTACTTC	CASSHSGDSPTYNEQYF
TRBV6-2/TRBV6-3	NA	NA	TRBJ2-1	TGTGCCAGCACTTTTTTAAGCTCCTACAATGAGCAGTTCTTC	CASTFLSSYNEQFF
TRBV7-3	NA	many	TRBJ2-5	TGTGCCAGCAGCCCTAATGGACCCCAAGAGACCCAGTACTTC	CASSPNGPQETQYF
TRBV5-1	NA	NA	TRBJ2-5	TGCGCCAGCAGCTCCCGAACCCCGTGGCAAGAGACCCAGTACTTC	CASSSRTPWQETQYF
TRBV5-1	NA	few	TRBJ1-1	TGCGCCAGCAGCCTTCGCGGAAACATGAACACTGAAGCTTTCTTT	CASSLRGNMNTEAFF
TRBV19	NA	NA	TRBJ2-7	TGTGCCAGTAGTATCGGACTGCGGACCGAGCAGTACTTC	CASSIGLRTEQYF
TRBV27	NA	few	TRBJ2-5	TGTGCCAGCAGTTCGGGGATATTGGGGGGAGAGACCCAGTACTTC	CASSSGILGGETQYF
TRBV7-9	NA	few	TRBJ1-2	TGTGCCAGCAGCCCCCCAGGGATTGACTATGGCTACACCTTC	CASSPPGIDYGYTF
TRBV11-1	NA	NA	TRBJ2-5	TGTGCCAGCGCCCCCGTTCTAGAGACCCAGTACTTC	CASAPVLETQYF
TRBV20-1	TRBD1	many	TRBJ2-7	TGCAGTGCTAGTATGGCAGGGGGCCGTACCTACGAGCAGTACTTC	CSASMAGGRTYEQYF
TRBV20-1	TRBD2	few	TRBJ2-7	TGCAGTGCTCCCCCAGGAGCGGGGGGCTTCTACGAGCAGTACTTC	CSAPPGAGGFYEQYF
TRBV20-1	NA	NA	TRBJ2-5	TGCAGTGCTAGTCCCCTGGTGGGCAATTCACAAAGGGCCCAGTACTTC	CSASPLVGNSQRAQYF
TRBV5-1	NA	many	TRBJ1-1	TGCGCCAGCAGCTTGGGGCTGAGGGATTCGAACACTGAAGCTTTCTTT	CASSLGLRDSNTEAFF
TRBV2	NA	NA	TRBJ2-1	TGTGCCAGCAGTGTCAGGGGAGCGGTTAATGAGCAGTTCTTC	CASSVRGAVNEQFF
TRBV4-2	NA	NA	TRBJ2-1	TGTGCCAGCAGAAGGGGCGTTAAAACCTACTCCTCAAGGGGAGTCGAGTACAATGAGCAGTTCTTC	CASRRGVKTYSSRGVEYNEQFF
TRBV7-2	NA	many	TRBJ1-2	TGTGCCAGCAGCTACCGGGCGGGGGCGCAGGATGGCTACACCTTC	CASSYRAGAQDGYTF
TRBV28	NA	NA	TRBJ1-4	TGTGCCAGCAGTTTGTTTCCGGGACGGAGGAATGAAAAACTGTTTTTT	CASSLFPGRRNEKLFF
TRBV28	NA	many	TRBJ1-2	TGTGCCAGCAGTGGGTTAGGTTGGGACTATGGCTACACCTTC	CASSGLGWDYGYTF
TRBV7-9	TRBD2	few	TRBJ2-1	TGTGCCAGCAGCTTGGTGACTAGCGTCGCCAATGAGCAGTTCTTC	CASSLVTSVANEQFF
TRBV5-1	NA	many	TRBJ2-3	TGCGCCAGCAGCCCAGGGACGTCGGGGTCAGATACGCAGTATTTT	CASSPGTSGSDTQYF
TRBV21-1	NA	NA	TRBJ2-3	TGTGCCGGACTGGCGACAGACAGCACAGATACGCAGTATTTT	CAGLATDSTDTQYF
TRBV14	NA	NA	TRBJ1-2	TGTGCCAGCAGCCAAGCGTCAGGGAGCGTCGGGCTTGGCTACACCTTC	CASSQASGSVGLGYTF
TRBV5-1	NA	few	TRBJ2-5	TGTGCCAGCAGCTCGGGACAATACCAAGAGACCCAGTACTTC	CASSSGQYQETQYF
TRBV10-3	NA	once	TRBJ2-1	TGTGCCATCAGCGCCCGGGATGGCAATGAGCAGTTCTTC	CAISARDGNEQFF
TRBV27	TRBD1	NA	TRBJ1-5	TGTGCCAGCAGCTCGGACAGGAGATATCAGCCCCAGCATTTT	CASSSDRRYQPQHF
TRBV11-2	TRBD2	few	TRBJ2-5	TGTGCCAGCAGCTTAGGCGGGCGGGGGGCGGGAGAGACCCAGTACTTC	CASSLGGRGAGETQYF
TRBV7-2	TRBD1	NA	TRBJ1-2	TGTGCCAGCAGCTTCCCGGACAGGTCTGTCTCAACTGGCTACACCTTC	CASSFPDRSVSTGYTF
TRBV9	NA	NA	TRBJ2-4	TGTGCCAGCAGCGTAGTTGGAGCAGCGAACATTCAGTACTTC	CASSVVGAANIQYF
TRBV12-3/TRBV12-4	NA	NA	TRBJ1-1	TGTGCCAGCAATCGGGGGGCTGAGACTGAAGCTTTCTTT	CASNRGAETEAFF
TRBV10-3	NA	many	TRBJ2-7	TGTGCCATCAGTGCACAGGGCAACGAGCAGTACTTC	CAISAQGNEQYF
TRBV2	TRBD1	few	TRBJ1-2	TGTGCCAGCAGTGATCGGGGACAGAATGGCTACACCTTC	CASSDRGQNGYTF
TRBV9	TRBD2	NA	TRBJ2-3	TGTGCCAGCAGCGTAGGCCTTAGCGGGGGTAAGACAGATACGCAGTATTTT	CASSVGLSGGKTDTQYF
TRBV7-9	TRBD1	NA	TRBJ1-2	TGTGCCAGCAGTCCCCCCGTGACCGAGACAGGGCCTTATGGCTACACCTTC	CASSPPVTETGPYGYTF
TRBV5-1	TRBD2	once	TRBJ2-1	TGCGCCAGCAGCTTGTTAGCGGGGACCAAAATAACAAAAAGTAGCTACAATGAGCAGTTCTTC	CASSLLAGTKITKSSYNEQFF
TRBV2	NA	NA	TRBJ1-5	TGTGCCAGCAGCTATCAGGGTTACGTCAATCAGCCCCAGCATTTT	CASSYQGYVNQPQHF
TRBV12-3/TRBV12-4	NA	NA	TRBJ1-5	TGTGCCAGCAGTATGATCGGGCGCAATCAGCCCCAGCATTTT	CASSMIGRNQPQHF
TRBV4-2	NA	many	TRBJ1-1	TGTGCCAGCAGCCAAGAGGAGGGACTGAACACTGAAGCTTTCTTT	CASSQEEGLNTEAFF